Listed below are T cell receptor beta chains from one sample, sequenced in a study of cytomegalovirus exposure and HLA in healthy donors. Here immunoSEQ multiplex PCR was the method, and the copy in TCRdb shows in-frame clones only, minus some. The sample has 130,000 to 150,000 clones; the top ten hold 0.9% to 1%. The material sequenced was PBMCs. The receptors shown here come from a male donor in good health and CMV-seronegative. Both conserved end residues are part of each CDR3. D genes are given only for firm matches.

j_call	d_call	v_call	cdr3_aa	cdr3_nt
TRBJ2-2	NA	TRBV30	CAWSPSGRNTGELFF	TGTGCCTGGAGTCCATCCGGGAGGAACACCGGGGAGCTGTTTTTT
TRBJ1-5	NA	TRBV7-9	CASSPGGFNQPQHF	TGTGCCAGCAGCCCGGGAGGGTTTAATCAGCCCCAGCATTTT
TRBJ2-7	NA	TRBV2	CASSESRYEQYF	TGTGCCAGCAGTGAAAGCCGCTACGAGCAGTACTTC
TRBJ2-5	TRBD2	TRBV9	CASSLYGTSSPPFETQYF	TGTGCCAGCAGCCTATATGGGACTAGCAGCCCTCCGTTCGAGACCCAGTACTTC
TRBJ2-4	TRBD1	TRBV19	CASRTGAATKNIQYF	TGTGCCAGTAGGACAGGGGCCGCGACCAAAAACATTCAGTACTTC
TRBJ1-2	NA	TRBV28	CASSLEGDHGYTF	TGTGCCAGCAGTTTAGAGGGGGACCATGGCTACACCTTC
TRBJ1-2	TRBD1	TRBV6-5	CASSYSTGDYGYTF	TGTGCCAGCAGTTACTCGACAGGGGACTATGGCTACACCTTC
TRBJ2-7	NA	TRBV6-5	CASSLAPGSYEQYF	TGTGCCAGCAGTCTAGCTCCTGGCTCCTACGAGCAGTACTTC
TRBJ1-2	NA	TRBV6-6	CASSYSGTEGYGYTF	TGTGCCAGCAGTTACTCGGGGACGGAGGGATATGGCTACACCTTC
TRBJ1-2	NA	TRBV5-1	CASSLGQSNYGYTF	TGCGCCAGCAGCTTGGGACAGTCTAACTATGGCTACACCTTC
TRBJ2-7	TRBD1	TRBV6-5	CASSLQGYFSYEQYF	TGTGCCAGCAGCTTACAGGGGTATTTTTCCTACGAGCAGTACTTC
TRBJ1-1	NA	TRBV9	CASSVVPGWSTEAFF	TGTGCCAGCAGCGTAGTCCCAGGGTGGAGCACTGAAGCTTTCTTT
TRBJ2-3	NA	TRBV29-1	CSAVGSVSDTQYF	TGCAGCGCTGTGGGTAGCGTATCAGATACGCAGTATTTT
TRBJ2-1	NA	TRBV7-9	CASSLAAGRSINEQFF	TGTGCCAGCAGCTTAGCTGCGGGGAGATCGATCAATGAGCAGTTCTTC
TRBJ2-2	NA	TRBV25-1	CASRGQYAGELFF	TGTGCCAGTAGAGGACAGTATGCCGGGGAGCTGTTTTTT
TRBJ2-1	NA	TRBV20-1	CSAPGIGEQFF	TGCAGTGCCCCGGGTATAGGAGAGCAGTTCTTC
TRBJ2-1	TRBD1	TRBV19	CASSIGQDGQDEQFF	TGTGCCAGTAGTATCGGACAGGACGGACAGGATGAGCAGTTCTTC
TRBJ2-7	NA	TRBV6-1	CASSPGGASSYEQYF	TGTGCCAGCAGCCCGGGGGGCGCGAGCTCCTACGAGCAGTACTTC
TRBJ2-7	TRBD2	TRBV25-1	CASSEASGTYEQYF	TGTGCCAGCAGTGAGGCTAGCGGAACCTACGAGCAGTACTTC
TRBJ2-7	TRBD2	TRBV2	CASSERSGIFSYEQYF	TGTGCCAGCAGTGAACGTAGCGGGATTTTCTCCTACGAGCAGTACTTC
TRBJ1-4	NA	TRBV2	CASSERGGINEKLFF	TGTGCCAGCAGTGAGAGGGGAGGGATCAATGAAAAACTGTTTTTT
TRBJ1-1	NA	TRBV7-2	CASSLGRGVLNTEAFF	TGTGCCAGCAGCTTAGGGAGGGGCGTTTTGAACACTGAAGCTTTCTTT
TRBJ2-3	TRBD2	TRBV29-1	CSVDGRLADNTDTQYF	TGCAGCGTTGATGGAAGACTAGCGGACAACACAGATACGCAGTATTTT
TRBJ1-3	NA	TRBV18	CASSPGASGNTIYF	TGTGCCAGCTCACCGGGGGCGTCTGGAAACACCATATATTTT
TRBJ2-1	TRBD2	TRBV6-5	CASSSGTSGNNEQFF	TGTGCCAGCAGTTCCGGGACTAGCGGTAACAATGAGCAGTTCTTC
TRBJ2-1	NA	TRBV7-7	CASSFSRQNEQFF	TGTGCCAGCAGCTTCAGCAGGCAGAATGAGCAGTTCTTC
TRBJ2-7	NA	TRBV12-5	CASAPHQFGEQYF	TGTGCTAGTGCCCCTCACCAATTCGGCGAGCAGTACTTC
TRBJ2-3	NA	TRBV10-1	CASSGGRGDTQYF	TGCGCCAGCAGTGGTGGGAGAGGAGATACGCAGTATTTT
TRBJ1-2	TRBD1	TRBV19	CASSTGQGMSGYTF	TGTGCCAGTAGTACGGGACAGGGCATGTCTGGCTACACCTTC
TRBJ2-6	NA	TRBV29-1	CSVEVAGANVLTF	TGCAGCGTTGAAGTAGCCGGGGCCAACGTCCTGACTTTC
TRBJ2-7	TRBD2	TRBV29-1	CSGKLGLPPYEQYF	TGCAGCGGAAAACTGGGACTACCCCCATACGAGCAGTACTTC
TRBJ2-5	NA	TRBV14	CASSHPRGLGQETQYF	TGTGCCAGCAGCCATCCTAGGGGTTTGGGGCAAGAGACCCAGTACTTC
TRBJ2-7	TRBD1	TRBV5-6	CASSLVTGGAYEQYF	TGTGCCAGCAGCTTGGTTACAGGGGGCGCGTACGAGCAGTACTTC
TRBJ2-3	NA	TRBV7-3	CASSFSVSTDTQYF	TGTGCCAGCAGCTTCTCCGTCAGCACAGATACGCAGTATTTT
TRBJ2-1	TRBD2	TRBV6-5	CASSYRTSEYNEQFF	TGTGCCAGCAGTTACAGGACTAGCGAGTACAATGAGCAGTTCTTC
TRBJ1-5	NA	TRBV27	CASSFGYSNQPQHF	TGTGCCAGCAGTTTCGGTTATAGCAATCAGCCCCAGCATTTT
TRBJ2-1	TRBD2	TRBV19	CASSMRREIYNEQFF	TGTGCCAGTAGTATGCGGCGGGAGATCTACAATGAGCAGTTCTTC
TRBJ2-3	TRBD2	TRBV19	CASSIRLAGGPPPDTQYF	TGTGCCAGTAGTATCAGGCTAGCGGGAGGGCCTCCCCCAGATACGCAGTATTTT
TRBJ1-5	NA	TRBV15	CATQRGKIRGTPGNQPQHF	TGTGCCACACAAAGGGGGAAGATCAGGGGTACGCCCGGCAATCAGCCCCAGCATTTT